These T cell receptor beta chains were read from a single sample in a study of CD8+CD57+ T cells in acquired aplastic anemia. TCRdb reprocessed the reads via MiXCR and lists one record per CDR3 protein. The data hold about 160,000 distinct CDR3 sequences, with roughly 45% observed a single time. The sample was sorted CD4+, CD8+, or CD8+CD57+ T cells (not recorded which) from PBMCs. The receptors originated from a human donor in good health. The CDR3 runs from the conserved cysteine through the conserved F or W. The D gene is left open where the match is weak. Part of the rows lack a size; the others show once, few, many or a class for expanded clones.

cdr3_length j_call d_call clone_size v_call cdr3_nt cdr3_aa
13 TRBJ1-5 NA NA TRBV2 TGTGCCAGCAGTGGGGGGATCGGTCAGCCCCAGCATTTT CASSGGIGQPQHF
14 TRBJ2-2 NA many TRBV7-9 TGTGCCAGCAGCCCCAGTGGCCGCACCGGGGAGCTGTTTTTT CASSPSGRTGELFF
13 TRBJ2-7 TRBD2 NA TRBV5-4 TGTGCCAGTGGACTAGCGGGGTTCTACGAGCAGTACTTC CASGLAGFYEQYF
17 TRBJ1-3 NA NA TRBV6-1 TGTGCCAGCAGTAAATCACCGAGGACAGCCTCTGGAAACACCATATATTTT CASSKSPRTASGNTIYF
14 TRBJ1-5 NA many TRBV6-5 TGTGCCAGCAGTTACCTGGGGGACAATCAGCCCCAGCATTTT CASSYLGDNQPQHF
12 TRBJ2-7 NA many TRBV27 TGTGCCAGCCGTCCACGGGGGCACGAGCAGTACTTC CASRPRGHEQYF
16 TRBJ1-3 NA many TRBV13 TGTGCCAGCAGCTTAGGATTCAGGGACTCTGGAAACACCATATATTTT CASSLGFRDSGNTIYF
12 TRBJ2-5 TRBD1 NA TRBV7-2 TGTGCCAGCAGCTTAGAGGGGGCGACCCAGTACTTC CASSLEGATQYF
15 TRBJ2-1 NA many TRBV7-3 TGTGCCAGCAGCTTATGGGGCCACGGCTACAATGAGCAGTTCTTC CASSLWGHGYNEQFF
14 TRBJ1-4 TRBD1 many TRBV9 TGTGCCAGCAGCGCGGGACAGACTAATGAAAAACTGTTTTTT CASSAGQTNEKLFF
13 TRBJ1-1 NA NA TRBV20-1 TGCAGTGCTAGAGATCGACAGAACACTGAAGCTTTCTTT CSARDRQNTEAFF
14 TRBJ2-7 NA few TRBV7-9 TGTGCCAGCGCTGGACTTACTTCCTCCTACGAGCAGTACTTC CASAGLTSSYEQYF
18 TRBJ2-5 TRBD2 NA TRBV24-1 TGTGCCACCAGTGCTAGAGTCACCAGCGGGAGGGCTCTGGAGACCCAGTACTTC CATSARVTSGRALETQYF
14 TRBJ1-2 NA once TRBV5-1 TGCGCCAGCACACGTGAGGGTCAAGGCTATGGCTACACCTTC CASTREGQGYGYTF
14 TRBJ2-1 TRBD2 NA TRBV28 TGTGCCAGCAGTTTTGGGCTAGCGGGGCAAAGGCAGTTCTTC CASSFGLAGQRQFF
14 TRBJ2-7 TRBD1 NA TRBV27 TGTGCCAGCAGTGTCCAGGGGGCCAACTACGAGCAGTACTTC CASSVQGANYEQYF
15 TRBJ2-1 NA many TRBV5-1 TGCGCCAGCGGGGGGGGGACAACGACCTACAATGAGCAGTTCTTC CASGGGTTTYNEQFF
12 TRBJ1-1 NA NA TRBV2 TGTGCCAGCAGTGACTGGAGCACTGAAGCTTTCTTT CASSDWSTEAFF
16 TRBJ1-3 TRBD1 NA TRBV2 TGTGCCAGCAGCTCCGGGACAGAAAGCTCTGGAAACACCATATATTTT CASSSGTESSGNTIYF
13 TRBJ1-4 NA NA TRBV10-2 TGCGCCAGCAGTGAACAGGGAGATGAAAAACTGTTTTTT CASSEQGDEKLFF
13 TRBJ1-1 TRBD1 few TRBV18 TGTGCCAGCTCACCAGTCCGGGACAGCCAAGCTTTCTTT CASSPVRDSQAFF
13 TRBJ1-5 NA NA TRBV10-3 TGTGCCATCAGTAAGGAACCGAATCAGCCCCAGCATTTT CAISKEPNQPQHF
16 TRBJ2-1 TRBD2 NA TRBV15 TGTGCCACCAGCAGGACTAGCGGGAGGCCCTACAATGAGCAGTTCTTC CATSRTSGRPYNEQFF
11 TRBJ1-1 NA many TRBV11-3 TGTGCCAGCGGTAGGGGTAGTGAAGCTTTCTTT CASGRGSEAFF
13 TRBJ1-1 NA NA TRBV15 TGTGCCACCAGCGGATCACAGAACACTGAAGCTTTCTTT CATSGSQNTEAFF
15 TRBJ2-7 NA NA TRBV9 TGTGCCAGCAGCGTAGAGGTCGGGTCCGGCTACGAGCAGTACTTC CASSVEVGSGYEQYF
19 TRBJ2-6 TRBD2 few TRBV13 TGTGCCAGCACCCCGGGACGGGGGGGGCTGAGCTCTGGGGCCAACGTCCTGACTTTC CASTPGRGGLSSGANVLTF
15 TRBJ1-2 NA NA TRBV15 TGTGCCACCAGCAGCATGAAGGGGACCCTCTATGGCTACACCTTC CATSSMKGTLYGYTF
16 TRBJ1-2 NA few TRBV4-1 TGCGCCAGCAGCCAGGGGGGACGGGGGGTAGGGTATGGCTACACCTTC CASSQGGRGVGYGYTF
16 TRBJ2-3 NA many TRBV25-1 TGTGCCAGCAGTCGGCCAGGCGGCCCAGGCACAGATACGCAGTATTTT CASSRPGGPGTDTQYF
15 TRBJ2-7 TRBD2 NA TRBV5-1 TGCGCCAGCAGCTGGGGGACTAGCGGGAGTTACGAGCAGTACTTC CASSWGTSGSYEQYF
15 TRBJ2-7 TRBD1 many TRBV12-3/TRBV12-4 TGTGCCAGCAGTTTAGGACAGGGGGCTGCCTACGAGCAGTACTTC CASSLGQGAAYEQYF
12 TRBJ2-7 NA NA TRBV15 TGTGCCACCAGCAGTCAGGGTTACGAGCAGTACTTC CATSSQGYEQYF
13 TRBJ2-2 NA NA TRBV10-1 TGCGCCAGCAGTGAAGGGGCTAGCGGGGAGCTGTTTTTT CASSEGASGELFF
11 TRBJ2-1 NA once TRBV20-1 TGCAGTGCTAGTAGGGACTCTGGGCAGTTCTTC CSASRDSGQFF
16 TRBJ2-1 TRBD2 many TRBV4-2 TGTGCCAGCAGCCAAGATCTTAGCGGGGGTGACAATGAGCAGTTCTTC CASSQDLSGGDNEQFF
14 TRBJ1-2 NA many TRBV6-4 TGTGCCAGCAGTAAGGACATGAGGAGCTATGGCTACACCTTC CASSKDMRSYGYTF
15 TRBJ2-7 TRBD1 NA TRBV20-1 TGCAGTGCTAGAGACCGGGACAGATCGAACGACGAGCAGTACTTC CSARDRDRSNDEQYF
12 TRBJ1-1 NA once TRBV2 TGTGCCAGCAGTGAAGCGACAGGTGAAGCTTTCTTT CASSEATGEAFF
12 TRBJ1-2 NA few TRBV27 TGTGCCAGCAGACAGGGTTATCAGGGCTACACCTTC CASRQGYQGYTF
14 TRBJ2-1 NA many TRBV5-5 TGTGCCAGCAGCCGGGACTTGTCCTACAATGAGCAGTTCTTC CASSRDLSYNEQFF
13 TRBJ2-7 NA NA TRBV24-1 TGTGCCACCAGTGATCCCGACAGCCACGAGCAGTACTTC CATSDPDSHEQYF
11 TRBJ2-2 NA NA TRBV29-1 TGCAGCGTGAAGAACACCGGGGAGCTGTTTTTT CSVKNTGELFF
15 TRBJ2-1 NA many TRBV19 TGTGCCAGTAAGGTTGGGGCGAGCTCCTACAATGAGCAGTTCTTC CASKVGASSYNEQFF
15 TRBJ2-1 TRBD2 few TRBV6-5 TGTGCCAGCAGTTACCTTGCTAGCGGAGGCAATGAGCAGTTCTTC CASSYLASGGNEQFF